These 18 T cell receptor beta chains were all obtained from the same sample, sequenced in a study of shared clonotypes between healthy human individuals. Profiling relied on immunoSEQ multiplex PCR, and the TCRdb table lists in-frame clones only, not all of them. The sample includes roughly 1,800,000 clones, approximately 94% of them seen just once. CD45RO-negative, CCR7-selected cells formed the naive CD8 fraction, which excluded terminally differentiated effector memory CD45RA+ cells. The material sequenced was naive CD8+ T cells sorted from blood. The receptors come from a young man in good health.

The rearrangement uses TRBV30 and TRBJ1-2; D is undetermined. Germline assignment: CDR1 GTSNPN and CDR2 SVGIG (reference sequence). CDR3 length equals 10 residues. Trimming took off 3 bases at V and 6 bases at J, with 5 bases between the two ends. In DNA, the CDR3 is TGTGCCTGGAGCAATGATGGCTACACCTTC. Translating it yields CAWSNDGYTF.

The chain employs TRBV4-1 and TRBJ2-1; either TRBD1 or TRBD2 may supply D (5 bases each). Germline V gene sequence: CDR1 MGHRA, CDR2 YSYEKL. V was pared by 6 bases and J by 4 bases, with 16 bases between. The CDR3 runs to 15 residues. Here the CDR3 reads CASSPGTSLYNEQFF. The CDR3 DNA reads as TGCGCCAGCAGTCCGGGGACCAGTTTATACAATGAGCAGTTCTTC.

J is TRBJ2-7 and V is TRBV19; possibly TRBD2 for D (5 bases). With 6 bases removed from V and 5 bases from J, the gap between germline ends came to 14 bases. The CDR3 covers 13 residues. The germline V gene encodes CDR1 LNHDA and CDR2 SQIVND (reference sequence). In DNA, the CDR3 is TGTGCCAGTAGCGAGGGCAATCGGAACGAGCAGTACTTC. This gives the protein CASSEGNRNEQYF.

V and J are TRBV9 and TRBJ2-3; D perhaps matches TRBD1 (5 bases). V lost 3 bases, J lost 4 bases, and 9 bases lay in between. The CDR3 runs to 13 residues. CDR1 and CDR2 from the germline V gene are SGDLS and YYNGEE. This chain's CDR3 is CASSGPQADTQYF. CDR3 in DNA: TGTGCCAGCAGCGGCCCACAGGCAGATACGCAGTATTTT.

The V gene is TRBV10-2, the J gene TRBJ1-4, with a tentative D call TRBD1 (6 bases). The V end lost 2 bases, the J end lost 8 bases, and 15 bases lay between the germline ends. CDR3 length: 15 amino acids. The germline V gene encodes CDR1 WSHSY and CDR2 SAAADI. The CDR3 loop reads CASSEEGGLREKLFF. DNA for the CDR3: TGCGCCAGCAGTGAGGAAGGGGGTCTACGGGAAAAACTGTTTTTT.

The genes are TRBV15 and TRBJ1-2; D is unclear. V was trimmed by 6 bases and J by 3 bases, leaving 11 bases between them. Germline values: CDR1 LNHNV, CDR2 YYDKDF (reference sequence). The CDR3 is 13 amino acids. The CDR3 bases are TGTGCCACCAGTCATGGTTTCGACTATGGCTACACCTTC. This codes for CATSHGFDYGYTF.

The CDR3: CASSSRLGNEQFF. Written as DNA, the CDR3 is TGCGCCAGCAGCTCCCGACTGGGCAATGAGCAGTTCTTC. The chain uses TRBV4-1 and TRBJ2-1; D gene uncertain. Germline lookup yields CDR1 MGHRA and CDR2 YSYEKL. This CDR3 spans 13 amino acids. The V gene lost 5 bases and the J gene lost 6 bases, with 11 bases spanning the gap.

The V call is TRBV27, the J call TRBJ1-6; D is unclear. This CDR3 spans 14 amino acids. The germline gives CDR1 MNHEY, CDR2 SMNVEV (reference sequence). V was trimmed by 3 bases and J by 8 bases, leaving 11 bases between them. The CDR3 loop reads CASSFVVGDSPLHF. The CDR3 region has the DNA TGTGCCAGCAGTTTTGTGGTTGGTGATTCACCCCTCCACTTT.

This clone was seen only once. This sequence joins TRBV25-1 and TRBJ1-2, with 7 bases identical to TRBD1. This CDR3 has 15 amino acids. Trimming cost V 4 bases and J 8 bases; bases outside gene matches: 13. Germline V gene lookup returns CDR1 MGHDK and CDR2 SYGVNS. The CDR3 loop is CASSVDFGQAMGYTF. As DNA, the CDR3 is TGTGCCAGCAGTGTTGATTTTGGACAGGCCATGGGCTACACCTTC.

This clone was detected once. The chain uses TRBV4-3 and TRBJ2-5, with D possibly called TRBD1 or TRBD2 (6 bases each). Germline loops: CDR1 LGHNA, CDR2 YSLEER. The CDR3 length is 15 residues. Trimming pared 0 bases from V and 5 bases from J, leaving 13 bases between. The CDR3 DNA is TGCGCCAGCAGCCAAGAAATTGGGGGGCGGGAGACCCAGTACTTC. It codes for CASSQEIGGRETQYF.

The CDR3 nucleotides read TGTGCCAGCAGCGTAGGCGGAGTTCCTAACTATGGCTACACCTTC. Protein product: CASSVGGVPNYGYTF. V gene TRBV9 combines with J gene TRBJ1-2; no clear D. V was clipped by 0 bases and J by 0 bases, with 9 bases between them. Germline-derived CDR1 and CDR2 are SGDLS and YYNGEE. The CDR3 spans 15 residues.

The chain links TRBV6-1 to TRBJ2-7; D is uncertain. This CDR3 region has 16 residues. Per germline, CDR1 MNHNS and CDR2 SASEGT. Deletions cut 0 bases from V and 0 bases from J, with 12 bases between. The CDR3, as DNA: TGTGCCAGCAGTGAAGCAGTGCAGACGAGCTCCTACGAGCAGTACTTC. This translates into CASSEAVQTSSYEQYF.

For this clone: Other DNA variants within this sample encode the same CDR3. This rearrangement joins TRBV6-5 to TRBJ2-5; D call uncertain. The length of the CDR3 is 13 residues. The germline gives CDR1 MNHEY, CDR2 SVGAGI. Trimming left V 2 bases short and J 1 base short, with 5 bases between. The CDR3 here is CASSYGVQETQYF. As DNA, the CDR3 is TGTGCCAGCAGTTACGGGGTCCAAGAGACCCAGTACTTC.

The V and J genes are TRBV6-5 and TRBJ2-4, with a weak D call TRBD2 (5 bases). CDR1 is MNHEY and CDR2 is SVGAGI in the germline V gene. Trimming left V 4 bases short and J 9 bases short, with 19 bases between. The CDR3 has 15 residues. CDR3 DNA: TGTGCCAGCAGTTCGAATCTAGCCCTCATGGGCATTCAGTACTTC. It is translated as CASSSNLALMGIQYF.

V and J are TRBV20-1 and TRBJ1-1; D call uncertain. This CDR3 region has 11 residues. Trimming pared 4 bases from V and 11 bases from J, leaving 14 bases between. Germline V gene sequence: CDR1 DFQATT, CDR2 SNEGSKA (reference sequence). CDR3 residues: CSATASEWAFF. The DNA for the CDR3 is TGCAGTGCTACTGCCTCTGAGTGGGCTTTCTTT.

This chain links TRBV13 with TRBJ2-2; 8 nucleotides match TRBD1. CDR1 is PRHDT, CDR2 FYEKMQ, per germline (reference sequence). V shed 4 bases and J 2 bases; nucleotides not matched to a gene: 9. The CDR3 sequence is 17 residues long. CDR3 sequence: CASSYHDRGPNTGELFF. CDR3 nucleotide sequence: TGTGCCAGCAGCTATCATGACAGGGGCCCAAACACCGGGGAGCTGTTTTTT.

This rearrangement joins TRBV5-1 to TRBJ2-1, with 11 bases identical to TRBD2. The V and J ends lost 3 bases and 8 bases, in that order; junction bases with no gene match: 7. The CDR3 has 15 amino acids. Per germline, CDR1 SGHRS and CDR2 YFSETQ. In DNA, the CDR3 is TGCGCCAGCAGCTGGGGGACTAGCGGAGTGGATGAGCAGTTCTTC. Encoded protein: CASSWGTSGVDEQFF.

J is TRBJ2-3 and V is TRBV18; tentative D call: TRBD2 (5 bases). V lost 4 bases, J lost 6 bases, and 8 bases lay in between. Germline lookup yields CDR1 KGHSH and CDR2 LQKENI. CDR3 length equals 12 residues. The CDR3 region is CASSLIADTQYF. CDR3 in DNA: TGTGCCAGCTCACTGATAGCGGATACGCAGTATTTT.